These 19 T cell receptor beta chains share one sample of origin, sequenced in a study of blood T cell repertoires in COVID-19. TCRdb keeps only in-frame clones here, not all; method: immunoSEQ multiplex PCR. The table has more than 60,000 clones, roughly 89% seen once. The specimen sequenced was peripheral blood. Receptor source: a man in his fifties with acute or convalescent COVID-19.

Points on this clone: This specimen includes other DNA sequences encoding the same CDR3. The CDR3: CASSLSGRQPQHF. CDR3 DNA: TGTGCCAGCAGTTTATCAGGGAGGCAGCCCCAGCATTTT. This chain joins TRBV27 and TRBJ1-5; D gene uncertain. V was cut by 0 bases and J by 7 bases, with 7 bases left in between. This CDR3 spans 13 amino acids. Germline V gene data show CDR1 as MNHEY and CDR2 as SMNVEV (reference sequence).

The chain couples TRBV19 to TRBJ1-1; 8 bases map to TRBD1. Germline V lookup: CDR1 LNHDA, CDR2 SQIVND (reference sequence). V shed 6 bases and J 5 bases; nucleotides not matched to a gene: 8. CDR3 length: 14 residues. CDR3 loop: CASRSRGRWTEAFF. CDR3 nucleotide sequence: TGTGCCAGTAGGAGCAGGGGGCGGTGGACTGAAGCTTTCTTT.

This clone was counted a few times. The chain is built from TRBV19 and TRBJ1-1, with D possibly being TRBD1 (5 bases). Germline-derived CDR1 and CDR2 are LNHDA and SQIVND (reference sequence). This CDR3 is built from 13 residues. V was cut by 7 bases and J by 5 bases, with 14 bases left in between. CDR3 sequence (DNA): TGTGCCAGTACCACCGAAAGGGGTACTGAAGCTTTCTTT. Residues: CASTTERGTEAFF.

This clone was recorded only once. The chain couples TRBV2 to TRBJ2-7, with 11 bases lining up with TRBD1. This CDR3 comprises 17 residues. Trimming at V came to 6 bases and at J to 0 bases, leaving 10 bases not matched to a gene. Per germline, CDR1 SNHLY and CDR2 FYNNEI. This chain's CDR3 is CASSRDRGESSSYEQYF. CDR3 nucleotide sequence: TGTGCCAGCAGCCGGGACAGGGGGGAGAGCAGCTCCTACGAGCAGTACTTC.

This chain joins TRBV10-3 and TRBJ2-7, with 14 bases identical to TRBD2. The J segment lost 2 bases and the V segment lost 5 bases, leaving 17 bases of the junction unmatched. Germline V gene sequence: CDR1 ENHRY, CDR2 SYGVKD. CDR3 length equals 20 residues. The CDR3 DNA follows: TGTGCCATCAGTCCCCTCGCCGGGACTAGCGGGAGAGGGTCGGCCTACGAGCAGTACTTC. This gives the protein CAISPLAGTSGRGSAYEQYF.

The chain has TRBV2 and TRBJ2-2; no reliable D call. Trimming removed 8 bases from V and 5 bases from J, with 12 bases in between. The CDR3 covers 13 residues. The germline V gene encodes CDR1 SNHLY and CDR2 FYNNEI. The CDR3 nucleotides are TGTGCCAGCGAGCGACGAGTGACCGGGGAGCTGTTTTTT. Translated: CASERRVTGELFF.

This clone was recorded a few times. The chain recombines TRBV15 with TRBJ2-2; 7 bases map to TRBD1. V shed 2 bases and J 5 bases; nucleotides not matched to a gene: 8. CDR1 and CDR2 (germline): LNHNV, YYDKDF (reference sequence). The CDR3 has 16 residues. Here the CDR3 reads CATSRTSGGGTGELFF. The CDR3 DNA follows: TGTGCCACCAGCAGAACCTCAGGGGGTGGGACCGGGGAGCTGTTTTTT.

The CDR3 loop is CASSPSLAGVYEQFF. CDR3 bases: TGTGCCAGCAGCCCCTCGCTAGCGGGAGTATATGAGCAGTTCTTC. The genes are TRBV7-2 and TRBJ2-1; TRBD2 aligns across 10 bases. The CDR3 spans 15 residues. With 5 bases clipped from V and 8 bases from J, the junction kept 9 bases outside the gene matches. CDR1 is SGHTA, CDR2 FQGNSA, per germline.

This clone was seen a single time. The chain uses TRBV5-1 and TRBJ2-3; D call uncertain. The V gene's germline CDR1 is SGHRS and CDR2 YFSETQ. V was clipped by 4 bases and J by 2 bases, with 5 bases between them. There are 12 residues in the CDR3. As DNA, the CDR3 is TGCGCCAGCAGCCCCTACACAGATACGCAGTATTTT. Translation gives CASSPYTDTQYF.

This clone has just one count. V and J are TRBV24-1 and TRBJ1-2; 8 bases line up with TRBD1. Germline V gene lookup returns CDR1 KGHDR and CDR2 SFDVKD. The CDR3 length is 16 residues. Losses at the gene ends were 8 bases for V and 5 bases for J; bases not matched to a gene: 15. The CDR3 here is CATNEGQGIHWYGYTF. The DNA for the CDR3 is TGTGCCACCAATGAAGGACAGGGAATTCATTGGTATGGCTACACCTTC.

The CDR3 is CASSLDNYEQYF. The DNA for the CDR3 is TGTGCCAGCAGCTTAGACAACTACGAGCAGTACTTC. The chain couples TRBV5-4 to TRBJ2-7; D is undetermined. In germline, CDR1 is SGHNT, CDR2 YYREEE (reference sequence). The V and J ends lost 2 bases and 3 bases respectively, with 6 bases between them. The CDR3 loop spans 12 amino acids.

The chain uses TRBV9 and TRBJ1-2, with D perhaps TRBD1 (5 bases). V was trimmed by 2 bases and J by 6 bases, leaving 20 bases between them. The CDR3 consists of 16 residues. The germline gives CDR1 SGDLS, CDR2 YYNGEE. As DNA, the CDR3 is TGTGCCAGCAGCGTGGGGGGGGACCCAAGGAGCGATGGCTACACCTTC. This sequence encodes CASSVGGDPRSDGYTF. Looking up the rest from reference TRBV9 and TRBJ1-2 gives the full variable domain: DSGVTQTPKHLITATGQRVTLRCSPRSGDLSVYWYQQSLDQGLQFLIQYYNGEERAKGNILERFSAQQFPDLHSELNLSSLELGDSALYFCASSVGGDPRSDGYTFGSGTRLTVV.

The V call is TRBV28, the J call TRBJ1-6; 11 bases agree with TRBD1. CDR1 MDHEN and CDR2 SYDVKM come from the germline V gene. The CDR3 is 15 residues long. The V segment lost 6 bases and the J segment 9 bases; nucleotides outside the gene matches: 7. Written as DNA, the CDR3 is TGTGCCAGCAGCCTGGACAGGGGGCGCTTTTCACCCCTCCACTTT. Translated: CASSLDRGRFSPLHF. Supplemented by reference TRBV28 and TRBJ1-6, the full variable domain reads DVKVTQSSRYLVKRTGEKVFLECVQDMDHENMFWYRQDPGLGLRLIYFSYDVKMKEKGDIPEGYSVSREKKERFSLILESASTNQTSMYLCASSLDRGRFSPLHFGNGTRLTVT.

This clone has a single count. The gene calls are TRBV2 and TRBJ2-1; 13 bases are shared with TRBD2. Germline V gives CDR1 SNHLY, CDR2 FYNNEI. J gave up 0 bases and V 2 bases, and 4 bases lay outside the gene matches. This CDR3 has 18 amino acids. The CDR3 sequence is CASSERLAGGLSYNEQFF. The CDR3 region has the DNA TGTGCCAGCAGTGAACGACTAGCGGGAGGACTCTCCTACAATGAGCAGTTCTTC. The full variable domain, completed using reference TRBV2 and TRBJ2-1, is EPEVTQTPSHQVTQMGQEVILRCVPISNHLYFYWYRQILGQKVEFLVSFYNNEISEKSEIFDDQFSVERPDGSNFTLKIRSTKLEDSAMYFCASSERLAGGLSYNEQFFGPGTRLTVL.

V and J are TRBV3-1 (or the pseudogene TRBV3-2) and TRBJ2-6; TRBD2 matches 12 bases. The CDR3 is 20 residues long. With 0 bases clipped from V and 0 bases from J, the junction kept 6 bases outside the gene matches. Looked up from germline, CDR1 is LGHDT and CDR2 is YNNKEL (reference sequence). CDR3 in amino acids: CASSQEVRTSGVSGANVLTF. In nucleotides, the CDR3 is TGTGCCAGCAGCCAAGAAGTTCGGACTAGCGGGGTCTCTGGGGCCAACGTCCTGACTTTC.

V usage is TRBV4-1 and J usage is TRBJ2-1; TRBD2 matches 12 bases. The CDR3 is 16 amino acids. Germline trimming cut 3 bases from V and 4 bases from J; bases unmatched to any gene: 4. The germline V gene encodes CDR1 MGHRA and CDR2 YSYEKL. The CDR3 reads CASSQTSGRPYNEQFF. CDR3 bases: TGCGCCAGCAGCCAGACTAGCGGGAGACCTTACAATGAGCAGTTCTTC.

This chain joins TRBV27 and TRBJ1-5, with D tentatively TRBD1 (6 bases). This CDR3 has 14 residues. Germline values: CDR1 MNHEY, CDR2 SMNVEV (reference sequence). V was shortened by 6 bases and J by 3 bases, with 12 bases between the two germline ends. The CDR3 sequence is CASSTTGLNQPQHF. In DNA form, the CDR3 reads TGTGCCAGCAGCACGACAGGTCTCAATCAGCCCCAGCATTTT.

This chain links TRBV7-2 with TRBJ2-3, with D perhaps matching TRBD1 (5 bases). The CDR3 consists of 17 residues. V gave up 1 base and J gave up 2 bases, with 16 bases separating them. Germline V gene data show CDR1 as SGHTA and CDR2 as FQGNSA. Here the CDR3 DNA reads TGTGCCAGCAGCTTAGAAGTAAGGGGATCCTTCACAGATACGCAGTATTTT. Protein sequence: CASSLEVRGSFTDTQYF.

This clone was seen just once. CDR3 bases: TGCGCCAGCAGTGAGTCCCGGGACAGGGGCTTTAAAGCTTTCTTT. It is translated as CASSESRDRGFKAFF. The gene calls are TRBV10-1 and TRBJ1-1, with 10 bases identical to TRBD1. Looked up from germline, CDR1 is WNHNN and CDR2 is SYGVQD (reference sequence). Trimming at V came to 0 bases and at J to 9 bases, leaving 7 bases not matched to a gene. There are 15 residues in the CDR3.